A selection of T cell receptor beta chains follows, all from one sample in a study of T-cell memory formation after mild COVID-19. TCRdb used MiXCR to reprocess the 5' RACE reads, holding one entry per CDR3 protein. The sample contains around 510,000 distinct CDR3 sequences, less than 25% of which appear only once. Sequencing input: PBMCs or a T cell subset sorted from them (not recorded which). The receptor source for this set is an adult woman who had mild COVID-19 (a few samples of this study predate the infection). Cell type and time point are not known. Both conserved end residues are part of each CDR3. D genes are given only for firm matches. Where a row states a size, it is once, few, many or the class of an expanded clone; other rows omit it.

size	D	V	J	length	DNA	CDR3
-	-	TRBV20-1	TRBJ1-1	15	TGCAGTGCTAGCGTGTTAGGCAAGGCGAACACTGAAGCTTTCTTT	CSASVLGKANTEAFF
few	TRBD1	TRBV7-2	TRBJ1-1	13	TGTGCCAGCAGCTTAACCGGACAGGCTGAAGCTTTCTTT	CASSLTGQAEAFF
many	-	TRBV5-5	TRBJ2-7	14	TGTGCCAGCAGCTTGCTCTGGGGAGACTACGAGCAGTACTTC	CASSLLWGDYEQYF
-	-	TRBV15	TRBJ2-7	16	TGTGCCACCAGCAGAGAGGTGTTGAATCTTGACTACGAGCAGTACTTC	CATSREVLNLDYEQYF
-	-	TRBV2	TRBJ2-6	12	TGTGCCAGCAACTCTGGGGCCAACGTCCTGACTTTC	CASNSGANVLTF
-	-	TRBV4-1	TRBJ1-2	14	TGCGCCAGCGCCGGGGCAGGGAATGCCTATGGCTACACCTTC	CASAGAGNAYGYTF
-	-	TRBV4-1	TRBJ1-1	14	TGCGCCAGCAGCCAAGGCTGGGGAAACACTGAAGCTTTCTTT	CASSQGWGNTEAFF
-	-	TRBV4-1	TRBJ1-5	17	TGCGCCAGCAGCCAAGTACTTGCGACACTCCGTAATCAGCCCCAGCATTTT	CASSQVLATLRNQPQHF
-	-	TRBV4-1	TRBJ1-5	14	TGCGCCAGCAGCGAGGGGTGGGTCAATCAGCCCCAGCATTTT	CASSEGWVNQPQHF
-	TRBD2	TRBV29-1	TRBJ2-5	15	TGCAGCGTTGAAGGGCGGGAGGGCCACTCGGAGACCCAGTACTTC	CSVEGREGHSETQYF
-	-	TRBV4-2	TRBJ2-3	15	TGTGCCAGCAGCCAAGGTGTGGTAGGAGAAGATACGCAGTATTTT	CASSQGVVGEDTQYF
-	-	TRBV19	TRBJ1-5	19	TGTGCCAGTGCTCCGGTGGTGGAGACAATCGGCACGGGCAATCAGCCCCAGCATTTT	CASAPVVETIGTGNQPQHF
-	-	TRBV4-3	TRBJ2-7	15	TGCGCCAGCAGCCAAGACTATTCATCGGGCTACGAGCAGTACTTC	CASSQDYSSGYEQYF
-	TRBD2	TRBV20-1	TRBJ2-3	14	TGCAGTGACCGAACGCGCGGGAGTGGAGATACGCAGTATTTT	CSDRTRGSGDTQYF
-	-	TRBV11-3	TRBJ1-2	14	TGTGCCAGCAGCCCCCTCGGGGGAGTTCATGGCTACACCTTC	CASSPLGGVHGYTF
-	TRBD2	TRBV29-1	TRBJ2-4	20	TGCAGCGTTGAAGTTGGGGGACGACTAGCGGCCTATAATGGCAAAAACATTCAGTACTTC	CSVEVGGRLAAYNGKNIQYF
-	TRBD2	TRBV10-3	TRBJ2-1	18	TGTGCCATCAGTGAGTCGATCCCACTAGCGGGGAACTACAATGAGCAGTTCTTC	CAISESIPLAGNYNEQFF
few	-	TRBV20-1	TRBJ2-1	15	TGCAGTGCTAGAGGTATAGCCCTCCCCTACAATGAGCAGTTCTTC	CSARGIALPYNEQFF
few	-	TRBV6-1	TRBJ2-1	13	TGTGCCAGCACGATGGGGGCGGCAGGTGAGCAGTTCTTC	CASTMGAAGEQFF
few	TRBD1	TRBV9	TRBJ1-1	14	TGTGCCAGCAGCGTAGGGGTCGGACAGGCTGAAGCTTTCTTT	CASSVGVGQAEAFF
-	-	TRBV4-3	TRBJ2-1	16	TGCGCCAGCAGCCAAGGAAATTTGGGCAGGGGAAATGAGCAGTTCTTC	CASSQGNLGRGNEQFF
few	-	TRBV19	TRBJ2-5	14	TGTGCCAGTAGTGGCGGTCGAAGTGGGGAGACCCAGTACTTC	CASSGGRSGETQYF
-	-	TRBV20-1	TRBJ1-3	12	TGCAGTGCTAGAGAAACCCAAAACACCATATATTTT	CSARETQNTIYF
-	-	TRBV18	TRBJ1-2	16	TGTGCCAGCTCACCAGCGGCACCCCAGGGGAACTATGGCTACACCTTC	CASSPAAPQGNYGYTF
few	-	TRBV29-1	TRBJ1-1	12	TGCAGCGTTTCGTACAGGAACACTGAAGCTTTCTTT	CSVSYRNTEAFF
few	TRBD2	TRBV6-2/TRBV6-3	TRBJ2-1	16	TGTGCCAGCACCTCACCTTGGGGTAGCGGGGGCCCGGAGCAGTTCTTC	CASTSPWGSGGPEQFF
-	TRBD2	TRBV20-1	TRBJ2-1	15	TGCAGTGCTAGAGAAGGCGGGAGGGTCGCCAATGAGCAGTTCTTC	CSAREGGRVANEQFF